Below, 25 T cell receptor beta chains from the same sample are listed, as sequenced in a study of cytomegalovirus exposure and HLA in healthy donors. Only in-frame clones appear in the TCRdb table, and some are missing; sequencing was by immunoSEQ multiplex PCR. The data contain under 200,000 clones, under 95% of them singletons. The sample taken for sequencing was PBMCs. The origin of the receptors is a woman under 30 in good health and CMV-seropositive.

This chain links TRBV13 with TRBJ2-2, with a tentative D call TRBD1 (6 bases). From germline, CDR1 is PRHDT and CDR2 FYEKMQ (reference sequence). The V gene lost 1 base and the J gene lost 5 bases, with 11 bases spanning the gap. The CDR3 has 15 residues. As DNA, the CDR3 is TGTGCCAGCAGCTTAGTTACAGGGTGGACCGGGGAGCTGTTTTTT. Residues: CASSLVTGWTGELFF.

V gene TRBV6-1 combines with J gene TRBJ1-2; D may be TRBD1 (6 bases). Germline assignment: CDR1 MNHNS and CDR2 SASEGT. The CDR3 is made up of 14 amino acids. V lost 11 bases and J lost 3, with 19 bases in between. CDR3 in amino acids: CAVGLAGVDYGYTF. CDR3 in DNA: TGTGCCGTGGGCCTGGCAGGGGTGGACTATGGCTACACCTTC.

The V and J genes are TRBV6-1 and TRBJ2-7; TRBD1 agrees at 8 bases. Per the germline V gene, CDR1 is MNHNS and CDR2 is SASEGT. This CDR3 is built from 14 residues. Trimming cost V 4 bases and J 3 bases; bases outside gene matches: 5. Here the CDR3 reads CASSVTGGDYEQYF. The CDR3 region has the DNA TGTGCCAGCAGTGTAACAGGGGGTGACTACGAGCAGTACTTC.

The chain carries TRBV5-1 and TRBJ2-2, with D possibly being TRBD1 (5 bases). Germline V gene lookup returns CDR1 SGHRS and CDR2 YFSETQ. This CDR3 has 15 residues. Trimming took 5 bases from V and 4 from J, leaving 15 bases between them. DNA for the CDR3: TGCGCCAGCAGGCACCAGGGTGGGTCCACCGGGGAGCTGTTTTTT. Its protein product is CASRHQGGSTGELFF.

The gene calls are TRBV10-2 and TRBJ2-7; the D gene is possibly TRBD2 (6 bases). The V gene's germline CDR1 is WSHSY and CDR2 SAAADI. V gave up 1 base and J gave up 7 bases, with 11 bases separating them. The CDR3 runs 13 residues. This CDR3 reads CASSEWRVGEQYF. The CDR3 region has the DNA TGCGCCAGCAGTGAGTGGAGGGTGGGAGAGCAGTACTTC.

V gene TRBV29-1 combines with J gene TRBJ2-7, with 8 nucleotides matching TRBD1. CDR3 length equals 13 residues. The V gene's germline CDR1 is SQVTM and CDR2 ANQGSEA. Trimming at V came to 7 bases and at J to 3 bases, leaving 8 bases not matched to a gene. The CDR3 here is CSAGTGRRYEQYF. The DNA for the CDR3 is TGCAGCGCCGGGACAGGCCGACGCTACGAGCAGTACTTC.

The chain couples TRBV7-8 to TRBJ2-3; TRBD1 matches at 7 bases. The V segment lost 6 bases and the J segment 2 bases; nucleotides outside the gene matches: 8. Germline CDR1 is SGHVS and CDR2 is FQNEAQ. There are 15 residues in the CDR3. CDR3: CASRRQGSFTDTQYF. The CDR3 nucleotides are TGTGCCAGCAGGCGACAGGGCTCCTTCACAGATACGCAGTATTTT.

The V and J genes are TRBV9 and TRBJ1-1; D might be TRBD1 (6 bases). The CDR3 runs 14 residues. Germline V gene data show CDR1 as SGDLS and CDR2 as YYNGEE. V was trimmed by 3 bases and J by 0 bases, leaving 9 bases between them. For the CDR3, the DNA is TGTGCCAGCAGCGGCCCAGGGGTGAACACTGAAGCTTTCTTT. It is translated as CASSGPGVNTEAFF.

This clone is a singleton in its sample. The rearrangement uses TRBV6-6 and TRBJ1-2; D might be TRBD1 (6 bases). This CDR3 region has 15 residues. The germline CDR1 and CDR2 sequences are MNHNY and SVGAGI (reference sequence). The germline V and J ends were trimmed by 5 bases and 4 bases, with 17 bases remaining between them. CDR3 region: CASSPRGAAGYGYTF. The DNA for the CDR3 is TGTGCCAGCAGTCCCCGGGGGGCCGCCGGCTATGGCTACACCTTC.

The genes are TRBV7-2 and TRBJ1-2; D is unresolved. The V gene's germline CDR1 is SGHTA and CDR2 FQGNSA. CDR3 size: 15 residues. With 1 base removed from V and 6 bases from J, the gap between germline ends came to 15 bases. The chain's CDR3 is CASSLGGEPLDGYTF. CDR3 nucleotide sequence: TGTGCCAGCAGCTTAGGTGGGGAGCCCCTCGATGGCTACACCTTC.

The V gene is TRBV19, the J gene TRBJ1-4, with 10 positions matching TRBD1. V trimming: 7 bases; J trimming: 6 bases; junction bases outside the gene matches: 5. Germline CDR1 LNHDA, CDR2 SQIVND (reference sequence). The CDR3 extends over 14 amino acids. The CDR3 DNA sequence: TGTGCCAGTAAGCCGGGACAGGGGCATGAAAAACTGTTTTTT. This gives the protein CASKPGQGHEKLFF.

The chain couples TRBV5-1 to TRBJ2-7, with D possibly TRBD1 on 5 matching bases. The CDR3 sequence is 13 residues long. CDR1 and CDR2 (germline): SGHRS, YFSETQ. The V end lost 5 bases, the J end lost 6 bases, and 15 bases lay between the germline ends. The CDR3 loop reads CASSFVAGLEQYF. The CDR3, as DNA: TGCGCCAGCAGTTTTGTAGCAGGGCTCGAGCAGTACTTC.

The chain employs TRBV7-2 and TRBJ2-1; D is perhaps TRBD1 (5 bases). Deletions cut 3 bases from V and 10 bases from J, with 16 bases between. Germline CDR1 is SGHTA and CDR2 is FQGNSA. This CDR3 region has 14 residues. In DNA form, the CDR3 reads TGTGCCAGCAGCTTCCCGGACCCAAGGGGAGAGCAGTTCTTC. Protein: CASSFPDPRGEQFF. Using reference TRBV7-2 and TRBJ2-1 for the parts outside the CDR3, the full variable domain is GAGVSQSPSNKVTEKGKDVELRCDPISGHTALYWYRQSLGQGLEFLIYFQGNSAPDKSGLPSDRFSAERTGGSVSTLTIQRTQQEDSAVYLCASSFPDPRGEQFFGPGTRLTVL.

The V call is TRBV7-9, the J call TRBJ1-4, with 7 bases matching TRBD1. The germline V gene encodes CDR1 SEHNR and CDR2 FQNEAQ (reference sequence). This CDR3 spans 15 amino acids. The junction had 3 bases not matched to a gene; V was cut back by 5 bases and J by 0 bases. The CDR3 DNA reads as TGTGCCAGCAGCATAACAGGGGCAACTAATGAAAAACTGTTTTTT. Amino acid sequence: CASSITGATNEKLFF. Full variable domain (remainder filled in from reference TRBV7-9 and TRBJ1-4): DTGVSQNPRHKITKRGQNVTFRCDPISEHNRLYWYRQTLGQGPEFLTYFQNEAQLEKSRLLSDRFSAERPKGSFSTLEIQRTEQGDSAMYLCASSITGATNEKLFFGSGTQLSVL.

The chain combines TRBV4-2 with TRBJ1-5; D call uncertain. Germline V gene lookup returns CDR1 LGHNA and CDR2 YNFKEQ. The V and J ends lost 1 base and 1 base respectively, with 11 bases between them. The CDR3 has 16 amino acids. The CDR3 is CASSQAAGSSNQPQHF. The CDR3, as DNA: TGTGCCAGCAGCCAAGCGGCGGGTTCGAGCAATCAGCCCCAGCATTTT.

This sequence joins TRBV28 and TRBJ2-7, with 7 bases identical to TRBD1. V was clipped by 1 base and J by 3 bases; unmatched bases: 6. CDR1 MDHEN and CDR2 SYDVKM come from the germline V gene. The CDR3 runs to 15 residues. The CDR3 protein is CASSLFIGGNYEQYF. The CDR3 DNA reads as TGTGCCAGCAGTTTATTTATAGGGGGCAACTACGAGCAGTACTTC.

The CDR3 spells CASSAGQQGYGYTF. The DNA of the CDR3 is TGTGCCAGCTCAGCGGGACAGCAAGGTTATGGCTACACCTTC. The chain recombines TRBV18 with TRBJ1-2; TRBD1 aligns across 7 bases. Germline CDR1 KGHSH, CDR2 LQKENI. The CDR3 length is 14 residues. V lost 5 bases and J lost 5; bases outside the gene matches: 8.

The rearrangement uses TRBV2 and TRBJ1-5; TRBD1 aligns across 10 bases. The CDR3 consists of 15 residues. Germline V gives CDR1 SNHLY, CDR2 FYNNEI. V shed 5 bases, J shed 7 bases, and the junction held 8 bases outside the gene matches. DNA for the CDR3: TGTGCCAGCAGTCCATTGACAGGGGGCCGGCAGCCCCAGCATTTT. This encodes CASSPLTGGRQPQHF.

This clone was counted only a few times. V and J are TRBV14 and TRBJ1-4; D possibly corresponds to TRBD1 (5 bases). V dropped 4 bases and J dropped 8 bases, with 14 bases sitting between them. Germline assignment: CDR1 SGHDN and CDR2 FVKESK. The CDR3 sequence is 14 residues long. The CDR3 DNA reads as TGTGCCAGCAGCCCCGCAGGGATCCGGGAAAAACTGTTTTTT. This translates into CASSPAGIREKLFF. Variable domain in full (rest from reference TRBV14 and TRBJ1-4): EAGVTQFPSHSVIEKGQTVTLRCDPISGHDNLYWYRRVMGKEIKFLLHFVKESKQDESGMPNNRFLAERTGGTYSTLKVQPAELEDSGVYFCASSPAGIREKLFFGSGTQLSVL.

V gene TRBV5-1 combines with J gene TRBJ1-5, with D possibly being TRBD1 (6 bases). With 0 bases removed from V and 2 bases from J, the gap between germline ends came to 12 bases. CDR3 length equals 16 residues. Germline CDR1 reads SGHRS; CDR2 reads YFSETQ. The CDR3 DNA reads TGCGCCAGCAGCTTGGGGCAGGGGTACGGCAATCAGCCCCAGCATTTT. Residues: CASSLGQGYGNQPQHF.

CDR3 sequence reads: CASSAGGQGDGYTF. The CDR3 DNA reads TGTGCCAGCAGCGCCGGGGGACAGGGAGATGGCTACACCTTC. This chain joins TRBV7-5 and TRBJ1-2; the D call in the table, TRBD1, was not verified against the DNA. TRBV7-5 constitutes a pseudogene. This CDR3 contains 14 residues.

Remarks on this clone: Other nucleotide sequences from this sample produce the same CDR3. V is TRBV28 and J is TRBJ1-5, with 10 bases lining up with TRBD1. From germline, CDR1 is MDHEN and CDR2 SYDVKM. The CDR3 totals 16 residues. V trimming: 3 bases; J trimming: 6 bases; junction bases outside the gene matches: 8. In DNA form, the CDR3 reads TGTGCCAGCAGTTTTACGGGACAGGGGCTGGGTCAGCCCCAGCATTTT. This codes for CASSFTGQGLGQPQHF.

The genes are TRBV28 and TRBJ2-1; weak D call: TRBD2 (5 bases). V lost 2 bases and J 4 bases, leaving 12 bases between the germline ends. Germline V CDR1 and CDR2: MDHEN, SYDVKM. The CDR3 is made up of 15 amino acids. CDR3 DNA sequence: TGTGCCAGCAGTTTACAAGCGGACCTTTACAATGAGCAGTTCTTC. This sequence encodes CASSLQADLYNEQFF.

The rearrangement links TRBV5-4 to TRBJ2-5; no clear D gene. This CDR3 region has 16 residues. Germline assignment: CDR1 SGHNT and CDR2 YYREEE (reference sequence). Between the trimmed V and J ends, which lost 3 bases and 1 base, there was a span of 16 bases. The CDR3: CASSSTTEPPQETQYF. The CDR3 DNA reads TGTGCCAGCAGCTCTACCACGGAGCCGCCCCAAGAGACCCAGTACTTC.

To note about this clone: Germline is not matched at one junction end, which may reflect a read error. The chain employs TRBV2 and TRBJ1-2; the D gene is possibly TRBD1 (6 bases). This CDR3 comprises 15 residues. Germline-derived CDR1 and CDR2 are SNHLY and FYNNEI. DNA for the CDR3: TGTGCCAGCAGGGAAGGACAGTACTCTAACTATGGCTACACCTTC. Amino acids: CASREGQYSNYGYTF.